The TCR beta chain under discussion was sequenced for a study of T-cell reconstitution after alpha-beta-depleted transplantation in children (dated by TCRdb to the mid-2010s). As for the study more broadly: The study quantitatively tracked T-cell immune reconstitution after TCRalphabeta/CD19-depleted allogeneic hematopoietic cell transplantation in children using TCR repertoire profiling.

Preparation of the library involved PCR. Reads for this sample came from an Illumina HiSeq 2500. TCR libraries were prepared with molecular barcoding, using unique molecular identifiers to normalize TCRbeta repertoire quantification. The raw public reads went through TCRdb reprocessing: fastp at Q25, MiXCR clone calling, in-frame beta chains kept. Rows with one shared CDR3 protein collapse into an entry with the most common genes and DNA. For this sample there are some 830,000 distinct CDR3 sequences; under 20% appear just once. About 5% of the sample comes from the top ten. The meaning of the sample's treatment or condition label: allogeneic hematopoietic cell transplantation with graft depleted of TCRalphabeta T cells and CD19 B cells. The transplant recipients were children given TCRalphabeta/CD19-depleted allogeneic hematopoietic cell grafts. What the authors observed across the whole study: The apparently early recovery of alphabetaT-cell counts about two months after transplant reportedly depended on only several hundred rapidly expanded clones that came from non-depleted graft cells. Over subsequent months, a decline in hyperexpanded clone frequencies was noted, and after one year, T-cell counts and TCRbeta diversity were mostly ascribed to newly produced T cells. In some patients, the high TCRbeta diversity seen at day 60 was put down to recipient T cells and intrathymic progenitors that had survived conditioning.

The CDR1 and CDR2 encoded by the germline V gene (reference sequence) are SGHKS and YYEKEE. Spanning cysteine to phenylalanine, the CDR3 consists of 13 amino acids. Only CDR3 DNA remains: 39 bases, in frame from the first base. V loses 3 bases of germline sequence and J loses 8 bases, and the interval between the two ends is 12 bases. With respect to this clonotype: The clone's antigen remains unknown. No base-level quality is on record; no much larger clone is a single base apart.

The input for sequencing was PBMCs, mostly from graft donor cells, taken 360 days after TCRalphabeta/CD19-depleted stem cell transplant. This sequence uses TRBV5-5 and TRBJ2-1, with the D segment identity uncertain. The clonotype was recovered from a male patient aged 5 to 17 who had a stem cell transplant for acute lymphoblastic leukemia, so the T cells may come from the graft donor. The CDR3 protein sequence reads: CASSWWLGDEQFF. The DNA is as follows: TGTGCCAGCAGCTGGTGGCTCGGAGATGAGCAGTTCTTC.